This TCR beta chain comes out of a study of cytomegalovirus exposure and HLA in healthy donors. Notes on the study in general: CMV serostatus was the only recorded immune exposure for donors. The study assumed roughly uniform donor sequencing depth for presence/absence analyses.

CDR3 size: 16 residues. The count of this clone is one. Antigen unknown. The PCR employed 60 Vbeta primers together with 13 Jbeta primers. TCRdb's copy holds only in-frame clones and misses some; the assay was immunoSEQ multiplex PCR. Here the sample spans tens of thousands of clones, around 64% being singletons. The source of this sequence is a middle-aged man in good health and CMV-seropositive. The sequenced sample was PBMCs. This rearrangement joins TRBV1 to TRBJ1-5; the listed D gene, TRBD1, was not tested against the DNA. TRBV1 is noted as a pseudogene. DNA of the CDR3: TGCACCAGCAGCCCCAGGGCGCCCCACGCGAATCAGCCCCAGCATTTT. Translated: CTSSPRAPHANQPQHF.